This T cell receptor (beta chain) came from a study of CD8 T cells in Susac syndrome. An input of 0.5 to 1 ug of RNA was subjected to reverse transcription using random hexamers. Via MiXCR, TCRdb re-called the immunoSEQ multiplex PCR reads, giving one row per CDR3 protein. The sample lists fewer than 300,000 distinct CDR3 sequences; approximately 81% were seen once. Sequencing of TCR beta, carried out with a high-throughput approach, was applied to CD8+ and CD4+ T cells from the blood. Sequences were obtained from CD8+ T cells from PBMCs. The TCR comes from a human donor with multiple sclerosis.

CDR3 nucleotides: TGTGCCTGGAGTGTAGTCGGAGTTGCAGATACGCAGTATTTT. It is translated as CAWSVVGVADTQYF. The rearrangement links TRBV30 to TRBJ2-3; D not resolved. Trimming pared 0 bases from V and 4 bases from J, leaving 11 bases between. The CDR3 is made up of 14 amino acids. Germline CDR1 is GTSNPN and CDR2 is SVGIG (reference sequence). Based on the CDR3 plus reference TRBV30 and TRBJ2-3, the full variable domain is SQTIHQWPATLVQPVGSPLSLECTVEGTSNPNLYWYRQAAGRGLQLLFYSVGIGQISSEVPQNLSASRPQDRQFILSSKKLLLSDSGFYLCAWSVVGVADTQYFGPGTRLTVL.